The 25 T cell receptor beta chains listed next were all sequenced from one sample in a study of T cell changes during pregnancy in multiple sclerosis (dated by TCRdb to between 2018 and 2020). The library was obtained by the immunoSEQ multiplex PCR assay. TCRdb re-hosts the immuneACCESS table, in-frame sequences only. Its copies lack some clones; in the studies checked, an unresolved V gene accounts for under half of them, and the cause for the rest is not known. The sample table shows about 100,000 clones, and roughly 92% are seen once. Roughly 3% of the sample is held by the ten biggest clonotypes. Specimen: peripheral blood, collected in the first trimester of pregnancy. These receptor sequences come from a female donor with multiple sclerosis, enrolled in a pregnancy study.

The chain employs TRBV7-2 and TRBJ1-1; D gene uncertain. Germline V gives CDR1 SGHTA, CDR2 FQGNSA. This CDR3 has 14 amino acids. Trimming took 0 bases from V and 5 from J, leaving 10 bases between them. CDR3 amino acids: CASSLAGFGTEAFF. CDR3 bases: TGTGCCAGCAGCTTAGCCGGGTTTGGTACTGAAGCTTTCTTT.

The J gene is TRBJ1-6, the V gene TRBV2, with unresolved D. The CDR3 totals 12 residues. The V and J ends lost 6 bases and 9 bases respectively, with 9 bases between them. Germline loops: CDR1 SNHLY, CDR2 FYNNEI. CDR3 DNA: TGTGCCAGCAGCAGAGAGGTTTCACCCCTCCACTTT. This gives the protein CASSREVSPLHF. The variable domain in full, completed from reference TRBV2 and TRBJ1-6, reads EPEVTQTPSHQVTQMGQEVILRCVPISNHLYFYWYRQILGQKVEFLVSFYNNEISEKSEIFDDQFSVERPDGSNFTLKIRSTKLEDSAMYFCASSREVSPLHFGNGTRLTVT.

J is TRBJ2-6 and V is TRBV9, with D uncertain. The CDR3 sequence is 15 residues long. V dropped 0 bases and J dropped 0 bases, with 4 bases sitting between them. CDR1 SGDLS and CDR2 YYNGEE come from the germline V gene. The CDR3 protein is CASSVGYSGANVLTF. The DNA for the CDR3 is TGTGCCAGCAGCGTAGGCTACTCTGGGGCCAACGTCCTGACTTTC. The entire variable domain, with the rest obtained from reference TRBV9 and TRBJ2-6, is as follows: DSGVTQTPKHLITATGQRVTLRCSPRSGDLSVYWYQQSLDQGLQFLIQYYNGEERAKGNILERFSAQQFPDLHSELNLSSLELGDSALYFCASSVGYSGANVLTFGAGSRLTVL.

V is TRBV4-3 and J is TRBJ1-1; TRBD1 matches 9 bases. After removal of 6 bases from V and 0 bases from J, the junction contained 5 bases not matched to a gene. The CDR3 length is 15 residues. Germline CDR1 is LGHNA and CDR2 is YSLEER. This chain's CDR3 is CASRQGAIMNTEAFF. CDR3 sequence (DNA): TGCGCCAGCAGACAGGGGGCCATCATGAACACTGAAGCTTTCTTT.

V usage is TRBV4-1 and J usage is TRBJ2-7; D is perhaps TRBD1 (5 bases). The germline V and J ends were trimmed by 1 base and 6 bases, with 16 bases remaining between them. Germline-derived CDR1 and CDR2 are MGHRA and YSYEKL. The CDR3 totals 15 residues. DNA for the CDR3: TGCGCCAGCAGCCAAGGGGGCGACCTTCGGCGCGAGCAGTACTTC. This sequence encodes CASSQGGDLRREQYF.

The chain links TRBV5-1 to TRBJ2-7; no reliable D call. The CDR3 spans 15 residues. Looked up from germline, CDR1 is SGHRS and CDR2 is YFSETQ. Trimming shortened V by 0 bases and J by 3 bases, and 13 bases separated the two germline ends. Here the CDR3 DNA reads TGCGCCAGCAGCTTGGGTTCCAGGTCAGGCTACGAGCAGTACTTC. Its protein is CASSLGSRSGYEQYF.

This chain joins TRBV7-2 and TRBJ1-5, with D perhaps TRBD1 (6 bases). This CDR3 region has 15 residues. Germline lookup yields CDR1 SGHTA and CDR2 FQGNSA. V shed 2 bases and J shed 1 base, with 9 bases lying between them. Here the CDR3 DNA reads TGTGCCAGCAGCTTATTAACAGGGAGCAATCAGCCCCAGCATTTT. Protein product: CASSLLTGSNQPQHF.

The chain recombines TRBV29-1 with TRBJ1-3; D is unresolved. CDR1 and CDR2 (germline): SQVTM, ANQGSEA. This CDR3 region has 14 residues. V lost 2 bases and J lost 1, with 9 bases in between. The CDR3 DNA follows: TGCAGCGTTGAACGGTTCTTGTCTGGAAACACCATATATTTT. This encodes CSVERFLSGNTIYF.

The rearrangement joins TRBV28 to TRBJ2-1, with TRBD2 matching over 8 bases. There are 15 residues in the CDR3. Germline-derived CDR1 and CDR2 are MDHEN and SYDVKM. The V gene end was trimmed by 7 bases and the J gene end by 5 bases; junction bases not matched to a gene: 10. In DNA, the CDR3 is TGTGCCAGCAACGACCGGACTAGCCCTAACAATGAGCAGTTCTTC. This gives the protein CASNDRTSPNNEQFF.

This chain uses TRBV7-2 with TRBJ1-1; possible D gene TRBD1, 5 bases. Between the trimmed V and J ends, which lost 5 bases and 4 bases, there was a span of 20 bases. Germline CDR1 reads SGHTA; CDR2 reads FQGNSA. The CDR3 is made up of 16 amino acids. CDR3 DNA: TGTGCCAGCAGCCGGAATACAGGCTTTGGTCCCACTGAAGCTTTCTTT. Its protein product is CASSRNTGFGPTEAFF.

The rearrangement uses TRBV2 and TRBJ1-1, with 8 positions matching TRBD1. The CDR3 sequence is 15 residues long. CDR1 SNHLY and CDR2 FYNNEI come from the germline V gene. Trimming took 6 bases from V and 5 from J; bases not matched to a gene: 11. CDR3 bases: TGTGCCAGCAGGCCGCACAGGGGGGTCGGGACTGAAGCTTTCTTT. Its protein is CASRPHRGVGTEAFF.

Here the CDR3 DNA reads TGTGCCAGCAGCTCCCGGACAGGCCCAGATACGCAGTATTTT. Its protein product is CASSSRTGPDTQYF. The V and J genes are TRBV7-2 and TRBJ2-3; 7 bases are shared with TRBD1. CDR3 length equals 14 residues. Unmatched junction bases numbered 5, after V lost 4 bases and J lost 4 bases. Germline CDR1 is SGHTA and CDR2 is FQGNSA.

V and J are TRBV5-1 and TRBJ2-2; D unclear. This CDR3 comprises 15 residues. The germline CDR1 and CDR2 sequences are SGHRS and YFSETQ. Trimming cost V 4 bases and J 1 base, with 11 bases left between them. This CDR3 is CASSIGTVNTGELFF. In DNA, the CDR3 is TGCGCCAGCAGCATCGGTACAGTGAACACCGGGGAGCTGTTTTTT.

The rearrangement uses TRBV6-5 and TRBJ2-7, with D tentatively TRBD2 (5 bases). Trimming removed 6 bases at V and 0 bases at J, with 6 bases between. This CDR3 region has 12 residues. Germline V gene lookup returns CDR1 MNHEY and CDR2 SVGAGI. CDR3 nucleotides: TGTGCCAGCAGGGGGAGCTCCTACGAGCAGTACTTC. It is translated as CASRGSSYEQYF.

The J gene is TRBJ2-1, the V gene TRBV28, with 11 bases lining up with TRBD2. V dropped 8 bases and J dropped 5; count of bases not matched to a gene: 2. The CDR3 is 13 residues long. Germline CDR1 reads MDHEN; CDR2 reads SYDVKM. CDR3 amino acids: CASGLAGHNEQFF. The CDR3 bases are TGTGCCAGCGGACTAGCGGGCCACAATGAGCAGTTCTTC.

The chain combines TRBV5-1 with TRBJ1-1; no clear D. This CDR3 comprises 12 residues. Germline CDR1 is SGHRS and CDR2 is YFSETQ. The V and J ends lost 0 bases and 14 bases respectively, with 14 bases between them. Here the CDR3 DNA reads TGCGCCAGCAGCTTGGATGTAGGCCCGGGGTTCTTT. It translates to CASSLDVGPGFF. The full variable domain, with the rest looked up from reference TRBV5-1 and TRBJ1-1, is KAGVTQTPRYLIKTRGQQVTLSCSPISGHRSVSWYQQTPGQGLQFLFEYFSETQRNKGNFPGRFSGRQFSNSRSEMNVSTLELGDSALYLCASSLDVGPGFFGQGTRLTVV.

This clone has more than one count but fewer than ten. The rearrangement uses TRBV28 and TRBJ2-7, with D possibly TRBD1 on 5 matching bases. The CDR3 consists of 14 residues. The germline CDR1 and CDR2 sequences are MDHEN and SYDVKM. Trimming removed 6 bases at V and 2 bases at J, with 14 bases between. CDR3: CASRAEGDAYEQYF. DNA for the CDR3: TGTGCCAGCAGGGCGGAAGGGGATGCCTACGAGCAGTACTTC.

The chain couples TRBV29-1 to TRBJ2-7; 9 nucleotides line up with TRBD2. Unmatched junction bases numbered 11, after V lost 4 bases and J lost 4 bases. In germline, CDR1 is SQVTM, CDR2 ANQGSEA. This CDR3 contains 15 residues. Here the CDR3 reads CSVVGGRANLYEQYF. DNA of the CDR3: TGCAGCGTTGTGGGCGGGAGGGCCAATCTATACGAGCAGTACTTC.

Comment on this clone: This CDR3 is also generated by other DNA sequences in the sample. The V call is TRBV7-2, the J call TRBJ2-1; the match to TRBD2 covers 13 bases. V dropped 4 bases and J dropped 3; count of bases not matched to a gene: 0. The germline CDR1 and CDR2 sequences are SGHTA and FQGNSA. The CDR3 length is 15 residues. The CDR3 reads CASSWTSGSYNEQFF. DNA of the CDR3: TGTGCCAGCAGCTGGACTAGCGGGAGCTACAATGAGCAGTTCTTC.

This clone was detected only a few times. V and J are TRBV27 and TRBJ2-7, with a tentative D call TRBD2 (5 bases). The CDR3 length is 14 residues. Germline V CDR1 and CDR2: MNHEY, SMNVEV (reference sequence). The V and J ends lost 1 base and 5 bases respectively, with 12 bases between them. The CDR3 nucleotides are TGTGCCAGCAGTTTATATGGGGAGACCCACGAGCAGTACTTC. This gives the protein CASSLYGETHEQYF.

The V gene is TRBV19, the J gene TRBJ2-3; 7 positions agree with TRBD2. CDR1 is LNHDA, CDR2 SQIVND, per germline (reference sequence). The CDR3 contains 15 residues. V dropped 8 bases and J dropped 3; count of bases not matched to a gene: 11. Here the CDR3 reads CASRTAGLRTDTQYF. The CDR3 nucleotides read TGTGCCAGTCGTACAGCGGGACTTAGGACAGATACGCAGTATTTT.

This chain links TRBV28 with TRBJ1-1, with 7 bases identical to TRBD1. Germline V gives CDR1 MDHEN, CDR2 SYDVKM. The CDR3 is made up of 13 amino acids. V was clipped by 5 bases and J by 7 bases; unmatched bases: 7. CDR3 amino acids: CASSVQGTSEAFF. CDR3 DNA sequence: TGTGCCAGCAGTGTACAGGGGACGAGTGAAGCTTTCTTT. Supplemented by reference TRBV28 and TRBJ1-1, the full variable domain reads DVKVTQSSRYLVKRTGEKVFLECVQDMDHENMFWYRQDPGLGLRLIYFSYDVKMKEKGDIPEGYSVSREKKERFSLILESASTNQTSMYLCASSVQGTSEAFFGQGTRLTVV.

This clone was recorded a few times. This chain links TRBV7-2 with TRBJ2-7; maybe TRBD2 (6 bases). The CDR3 totals 14 residues. Trimming shortened V by 5 bases and J by 3 bases, and 14 bases separated the two germline ends. Germline lookup yields CDR1 SGHTA and CDR2 FQGNSA. The CDR3 region has the DNA TGTGCCAGCAGCCCCTCGCGGGGATTCTACGAGCAGTACTTC. It translates to CASSPSRGFYEQYF.

This rearrangement joins TRBV5-5 to TRBJ1-1; 7 bases line up with TRBD1. This CDR3 contains 15 residues. After removal of 5 bases from V and 2 bases from J, the junction contained 9 bases not matched to a gene. Germline CDR1 and CDR2: SGHKS and YYEKEE (reference sequence). This chain's CDR3 is CASRSLGGQNTEAFF. DNA of the CDR3: TGTGCCAGCAGAAGCCTAGGGGGCCAAAACACTGAAGCTTTCTTT.

This chain uses TRBV5-6 with TRBJ1-2; TRBD1 might be the D (6 bases). The CDR3 contains 13 residues. The germline V gene encodes CDR1 SGHDT and CDR2 YYEEEE. V was cut by 0 bases and J by 8 bases, with 11 bases left in between. For the CDR3, the DNA is TGTGCCAGCAGCTTGGGAGGGGGTTCGGGCTACACCTTC. Its translation is CASSLGGGSGYTF.